The next 5 T cell receptor beta chains were all read from a single sample in a study of blood T cell repertoires in COVID-19. Assay: immunoSEQ multiplex PCR; the TCRdb copy retains only in-frame clones and omits some. The sample yields 400,000 or so clones, 85% to 90% seen once. Sequenced material: peripheral blood. These receptors originate from a man younger than 35 with COVID-19, enrolled during active disease.

The chain is built from TRBV27 and TRBJ2-7; D is unclear. V was pared by 2 bases and J by 0 bases, with 11 bases between. CDR1 and CDR2 from the germline V gene are MNHEY and SMNVEV (reference sequence). The CDR3 is 15 residues long. CDR3: CASSLVPHSSYEQYF. Written as DNA, the CDR3 is TGTGCCAGCAGTTTAGTACCTCACAGCTCCTACGAGCAGTACTTC.

This clone was found a few times. The chain is built from TRBV5-1 and TRBJ2-6; D remains ambiguous. Germline CDR1 SGHRS, CDR2 YFSETQ. V was pared by 2 bases and J by 0 bases, with 15 bases between. The CDR3 is 18 amino acids. CDR3 nucleotides: TGCGCCAGCAGCTTAAACCCACAGCTTAACTCTGGGGCCAACGTCCTGACTTTC. Protein product: CASSLNPQLNSGANVLTF.

The CDR3 sequence: CASSVLTGNTEAFF. CDR3 nucleotide sequence: TGTGCCAGCAGCGTCTTGACAGGGAACACTGAAGCTTTCTTT. V and J are TRBV9 and TRBJ1-1; possible D gene TRBD1, 6 bases. CDR1 is SGDLS and CDR2 is YYNGEE in the germline V gene. Trimming cost V 2 bases and J 1 base, with 9 bases left between them. CDR3 length equals 14 residues.

The chain joins TRBV7-9 to TRBJ1-1; the D is unclear. Looked up from germline, CDR1 is SEHNR and CDR2 is FQNEAQ (reference sequence). Trimming removed 5 bases at V and 1 base at J, with 8 bases between. The CDR3 has 13 amino acids. CDR3 amino acids: CASSPGENTEAFF. The CDR3 bases are TGTGCCAGCAGCCCCGGGGAGAACACTGAAGCTTTCTTT.

This chain uses TRBV15 with TRBJ2-1; 9 bases agree with TRBD1. CDR1 is LNHNV and CDR2 is YYDKDF in the germline V gene (reference sequence). The CDR3 is 15 amino acids. The J segment lost 7 bases and the V segment lost 1 base, leaving 5 bases of the junction unmatched. CDR3 nucleotide sequence: TGTGCCACCAGCAGAGTGACAGGGGGTAGAAATGAGCAGTTCTTC. Translation: CATSRVTGGRNEQFF.